These 29 T cell receptor beta chains came from one sample sequenced in a study of cytomegalovirus exposure and HLA in healthy donors. The PCR was carried out with 60 Vbeta primers and 13 Jbeta primers. Clones were read by immunoSEQ multiplex PCR, and TCRdb kept only the in-frame ones, dropping some. Its table records about 160,000 clones. The sample consisted of PBMCs. The receptors originated from a man aged 25-45 years in good health and CMV-seronegative.

The rearrangement joins TRBV19 to TRBJ2-1; the match to TRBD2 covers 8 bases. This CDR3 has 13 residues. From germline, CDR1 is LNHDA and CDR2 SQIVND (reference sequence). Unmatched junction bases numbered 7, after V lost 7 bases and J lost 8 bases. The DNA for the CDR3 is TGTGCCAGTAATGAGCGGGAGATGGATGAGCAGTTCTTC. Translation: CASNEREMDEQFF.

The chain has TRBV30 and TRBJ2-7; D is possibly TRBD2 (7 bases). V lost 2 bases, J lost 4 bases, and 15 bases lay in between. Germline-derived CDR1 and CDR2 are GTSNPN and SVGIG (reference sequence). This CDR3 comprises 14 residues. The CDR3 reads CAWSYGGAGYEQYF. CDR3 in DNA: TGTGCCTGGAGTTATGGGGGGGCGGGGTACGAGCAGTACTTC.

J is TRBJ2-7 and V is TRBV5-1, with D possibly matching TRBD1 (6 bases). The CDR3 extends over 14 amino acids. CDR1 and CDR2 from the germline V gene are SGHRS and YFSETQ. V lost 1 base to trimming and J lost 5 bases, with 13 bases between them. CDR3: CASSLTGSGNEQYF. The DNA of the CDR3 is TGCGCCAGCAGCTTGACAGGGAGTGGGAACGAGCAGTACTTC.

The chain uses TRBV6-1 and TRBJ1-5; 9 bases fit TRBD1. The germline V gene encodes CDR1 MNHNS and CDR2 SASEGT. V lost 6 bases to trimming and J lost 5 bases; unmatched junction nucleotides: 2. The CDR3 is 13 residues long. CDR3: CASSRDRDQPQHF. CDR3 nucleotide sequence: TGTGCCAGCAGCCGGGACAGGGATCAGCCCCAGCATTTT.

The V and J genes are TRBV6-6 and TRBJ2-7; D might be TRBD2 (7 bases). CDR1 MNHNY and CDR2 SVGAGI come from the germline V gene (reference sequence). V lost 7 bases and J 4 bases, leaving 17 bases between the germline ends. The CDR3 contains 14 residues. The CDR3 is CASTRGGAPYEQYF. CDR3 coding DNA: TGTGCCAGCACCCGTGGGGGGGCGCCTTACGAGCAGTACTTC.

Remarks on this clone: One end of the junction fails to match germline, which may point to a read error. This rearrangement joins TRBV7-3 to TRBJ1-2, with D maybe TRBD1 (6 bases). Germline V CDR1 and CDR2: SGHTA, FQGTGA. CDR3 length equals 14 residues. The CDR3 DNA reads TGTGCCAGCAGCTTAGGGTCGGTCGGGGGGCCCGCTTCCTTC. It codes for CASSLGSVGGPASF. Full variable domain (missing parts from reference TRBV7-3 and TRBJ1-2): GAGVSQTPSNKVTEKGKYVELRCDPISGHTALYWYRQSLGQGPEFLIYFQGTGAADDSGLPNDRFFAVRPEGSVSTLKIQRTERGDSAVYLCASSLGSVGGPASFGSGTRLTVV.

The V and J genes are TRBV7-8 and TRBJ2-1, with 10 bases matching TRBD2. Germline CDR1 is SGHVS and CDR2 is FQNEAQ. V was clipped by 4 bases and J by 0 bases; unmatched bases: 3. This CDR3 spans 16 amino acids. The CDR3 nucleotides are TGTGCCAGCAGCTCCGGACTAGCGGTCTCCTACAATGAGCAGTTCTTC. This encodes CASSSGLAVSYNEQFF.

The chain combines TRBV7-2 with TRBJ1-4, with TRBD1 as a possible D gene (5 bases). CDR1 is SGHTA and CDR2 is FQGNSA in the germline V gene. The CDR3 has 16 amino acids. V lost 2 bases, J lost 7 bases, and 17 bases lay in between. The CDR3 DNA sequence: TGTGCCAGCAGCTTATCCAGACAGTCTAATACTGAAAAACTGTTTTTT. Protein sequence: CASSLSRQSNTEKLFF.

J is TRBJ1-1 and V is TRBV18; TRBD1 is a possible D gene (5 bases). Trimming took off 7 bases at V and 4 bases at J, with 16 bases between the two ends. The CDR3 totals 14 residues. Germline V CDR1 and CDR2: KGHSH, LQKENI. The CDR3 coding sequence is TGTGCCAGCTTGTTAGGGGTAGGGGCCACTGAAGCTTTCTTT. Translating it yields CASLLGVGATEAFF.

The chain links TRBV7-3 to TRBJ2-3, with 7 bases that match TRBD1. Per germline, CDR1 SGHTA and CDR2 FQGTGA. The V segment lost 2 bases and the J segment 9 bases; nucleotides outside the gene matches: 11. The CDR3 is 15 amino acids. The CDR3 sequence: CASSLSGTDSGTQYF. CDR3 coding DNA: TGTGCCAGCAGCTTATCAGGGACAGATTCGGGGACGCAGTATTTT.

The genes are TRBV7-2 and TRBJ2-2; D gene ambiguous. V was trimmed by 8 bases and J by 6 bases, leaving 19 bases between them. Germline CDR1 and CDR2: SGHTA and FQGNSA. The CDR3 covers 15 residues. The CDR3 here is CASFGGSASAGELFF. DNA for the CDR3: TGTGCCAGCTTCGGCGGCAGTGCGTCCGCCGGGGAGCTGTTTTTT.

The chain links TRBV6-1 to TRBJ2-7, with TRBD2 as a possible D gene (7 bases). CDR1 and CDR2 (germline): MNHNS, SASEGT. V was cut by 2 bases and J by 5 bases, with 13 bases left in between. This CDR3 is 14 amino acids long. CDR3 protein: CASSEKGGADEQYF. The CDR3 coding sequence is TGTGCCAGCAGTGAAAAGGGGGGGGCCGACGAGCAGTACTTC.

CDR3 DNA sequence: TGTGCCAGCTCACTAGCGGGCCTTCAAGAGACCCAGTACTTC. This encodes CASSLAGLQETQYF. V gene TRBV27 combines with J gene TRBJ2-5, with TRBD2 matching 9 bases. V shed 8 bases, J shed 2 bases, and the junction held 6 bases outside the gene matches. Germline assignment: CDR1 MNHEY and CDR2 SMNVEV (reference sequence). The CDR3 length is 14 residues.

The genes are TRBV2 and TRBJ2-2; D gene uncertain. The V end lost 8 bases, the J end lost 6 bases, and 10 bases lay between the germline ends. The CDR3 is 12 amino acids. The germline V gene has CDR1 SNHLY and CDR2 FYNNEI. The CDR3 reads CASRRGAGELFF. The CDR3 DNA reads as TGTGCCAGCCGTAGAGGTGCCGGGGAGCTGTTTTTT.

The CDR3 DNA sequence: TGCGCCAGCAGTCTTGGGACTAGCGGACGCTACAATGAGCAGTTCTTC. Its translation: CASSLGTSGRYNEQFF. The J gene is TRBJ2-1, the V gene TRBV4-3; 11 bases line up with TRBD2. CDR3 length: 16 residues. Germline assignment: CDR1 LGHNA and CDR2 YSLEER. V trimming: 6 bases; J trimming: 3 bases; junction bases outside the gene matches: 7.

The V gene is TRBV5-1, the J gene TRBJ1-1; D possibly corresponds to TRBD1 (6 bases). Trimming took off 0 bases at V and 4 bases at J, with 10 bases between the two ends. CDR1 is SGHRS, CDR2 YFSETQ, per germline. The CDR3 totals 14 residues. CDR3 sequence: CASSLGEGGTEAFF. For the CDR3, the DNA is TGCGCCAGCAGCTTGGGTGAAGGGGGCACTGAAGCTTTCTTT.

V and J are TRBV5-1 and TRBJ2-3; perhaps TRBD2 as D (5 bases). CDR3 length: 16 amino acids. Germline loops: CDR1 SGHRS, CDR2 YFSETQ. V lost 0 bases and J lost 0, with 11 bases in between. The CDR3 region is CASSLAMTGSTDTQYF. For the CDR3, the DNA is TGCGCCAGCAGCTTGGCCATGACGGGAAGCACAGATACGCAGTATTTT.

This chain joins TRBV7-9 and TRBJ2-1; 9 positions agree with TRBD2. Germline V lookup: CDR1 SEHNR, CDR2 FQNEAQ (reference sequence). After removal of 5 bases from V and 3 bases from J, the junction contained 14 bases not matched to a gene. The CDR3 runs 18 residues. The CDR3 here is CASSPVGLAGQSYNEQFF. The CDR3 bases are TGTGCCAGCAGCCCCGTGGGTCTAGCGGGACAGAGCTACAATGAGCAGTTCTTC.

The chain combines TRBV7-2 with TRBJ2-5; a possible D gene is TRBD2 (6 bases). This CDR3 has 14 residues. V dropped 0 bases and J dropped 1 base, with 6 bases sitting between them. Germline V gene lookup returns CDR1 SGHTA and CDR2 FQGNSA. This CDR3 is CASSLAGLQETQYF. CDR3 nucleotides: TGTGCCAGCAGCTTAGCGGGACTCCAAGAGACCCAGTACTTC.

The chain links TRBV6-6 to TRBJ2-7; D is possibly TRBD1 (5 bases). The germline V and J ends were trimmed by 0 bases and 0 bases, with 12 bases remaining between them. CDR1 and CDR2 from the germline V gene are MNHNY and SVGAGI (reference sequence). This CDR3 spans 16 amino acids. DNA of the CDR3: TGTGCCAGCAGTTACTCGACTGGGGCCCTCTCCTACGAGCAGTACTTC. It translates to CASSYSTGALSYEQYF.

The rearrangement joins TRBV30 to TRBJ2-5, with D perhaps matching TRBD2 (6 bases). Germline V gene data show CDR1 as GTSNPN and CDR2 as SVGIG (reference sequence). The CDR3 spans 13 residues. Trimming removed 1 base from V and 4 bases from J, with 10 bases in between. This CDR3 is CAWSAGSPETQYF. In nucleotides, the CDR3 is TGTGCCTGGAGTGCCGGGAGTCCAGAGACCCAGTACTTC.

The V gene is TRBV28, the J gene TRBJ2-7; 7 positions match TRBD1. The CDR3 is 14 residues long. Germline V gives CDR1 MDHEN, CDR2 SYDVKM. V lost 4 bases to trimming and J lost 3 bases; unmatched junction nucleotides: 6. This CDR3 is CASSYAPGGYEQYF. CDR3 nucleotide sequence: TGTGCCAGCAGTTACGCTCCAGGGGGCTACGAGCAGTACTTC. Full variable domain (remainder filled in from reference TRBV28 and TRBJ2-7): DVKVTQSSRYLVKRTGEKVFLECVQDMDHENMFWYRQDPGLGLRLIYFSYDVKMKEKGDIPEGYSVSREKKERFSLILESASTNQTSMYLCASSYAPGGYEQYFGPGTRLTVT.

The CDR3 is CASSQDTVLHSRSLYGYTF. The CDR3 bases are TGTGCCAGCAGCCAAGACACAGTGCTTCACAGTCGTTCCCTCTATGGCTACACCTTC. The V call is TRBV14, the J call TRBJ1-2; D is uncertain. From germline, CDR1 is SGHDN and CDR2 FVKESK. V was pared by 0 bases and J by 4 bases, with 24 bases between. The CDR3 is 19 residues long.

The chain employs TRBV30 and TRBJ1-4, with D unclear. This CDR3 contains 13 residues. Between the trimmed V and J ends, which lost 6 bases and 4 bases, there was a span of 12 bases. CDR1 and CDR2 (germline): GTSNPN, SVGIG (reference sequence). The CDR3 DNA reads as TGTGCCTGCCCCGGGTCAGATAATGAAAAACTGTTTTTT. It specifies CACPGSDNEKLFF. Full variable domain (outside the CDR3, taken from reference TRBV30 and TRBJ1-4): SQTIHQWPATLVQPVGSPLSLECTVEGTSNPNLYWYRQAAGRGLQLLFYSVGIGQISSEVPQNLSASRPQDRQFILSSKKLLLSDSGFYLCACPGSDNEKLFFGSGTQLSVL.

The V call is TRBV7-2, the J call TRBJ2-5; 8 bases are a match to TRBD2. Near its end, the DNA agrees better with TRBJ2-7, so the J call may be wrong. Germline-derived CDR1 and CDR2 are SGHTA and FQGNSA. This CDR3 comprises 15 residues. The CDR3 DNA follows: TGTGCCAGCAGCCGACCGGCGGGGGGAACATACGAGCAGTACTTC. Its protein is CASSRPAGGTYEQYF.

V is TRBV5-5 and J is TRBJ2-1, with 8 bases that match TRBD2. Germline-derived CDR1 and CDR2 are SGHKS and YYEKEE (reference sequence). The CDR3 consists of 15 residues. The J segment lost 3 bases and the V segment lost 4 bases, leaving 6 bases of the junction unmatched. CDR3 amino acids: CASSLTSVYYNEQFF. The CDR3 nucleotides are TGTGCCAGCAGCCTGACTAGCGTATACTACAATGAGCAGTTCTTC.

This chain connects TRBV6-1 to TRBJ1-1, with 10 bases that match TRBD1. The V gene's germline CDR1 is MNHNS and CDR2 SASEGT. Unmatched junction bases numbered 5, after V lost 4 bases and J lost 9 bases. There are 13 residues in the CDR3. The CDR3 region is CASSGGTGVKAFF. CDR3 DNA sequence: TGTGCCAGCAGTGGTGGGACAGGGGTTAAAGCTTTCTTT.

The chain recombines TRBV29-1 with TRBJ2-7; 8 bases fit TRBD1. The CDR3 extends over 14 amino acids. Germline-derived CDR1 and CDR2 are SQVTM and ANQGSEA. Unmatched junction bases numbered 9, after V lost 4 bases and J lost 4 bases. This CDR3 reads CSVAWGTGRYEQYF. The DNA for the CDR3 is TGCAGCGTTGCCTGGGGGACAGGTAGATACGAGCAGTACTTC.

V is TRBV11-2 and J is TRBJ2-7; the D gene is possibly TRBD1 (5 bases). Trimming removed 0 bases from V and 2 bases from J, with 11 bases in between. CDR1 and CDR2 (germline): SGHAT, FQNNGV. This CDR3 contains 15 residues. The CDR3 nucleotides are TGTGCCAGCAGCTTAGATCTAGGCAGGGCCTACGAGCAGTACTTC. It specifies CASSLDLGRAYEQYF.